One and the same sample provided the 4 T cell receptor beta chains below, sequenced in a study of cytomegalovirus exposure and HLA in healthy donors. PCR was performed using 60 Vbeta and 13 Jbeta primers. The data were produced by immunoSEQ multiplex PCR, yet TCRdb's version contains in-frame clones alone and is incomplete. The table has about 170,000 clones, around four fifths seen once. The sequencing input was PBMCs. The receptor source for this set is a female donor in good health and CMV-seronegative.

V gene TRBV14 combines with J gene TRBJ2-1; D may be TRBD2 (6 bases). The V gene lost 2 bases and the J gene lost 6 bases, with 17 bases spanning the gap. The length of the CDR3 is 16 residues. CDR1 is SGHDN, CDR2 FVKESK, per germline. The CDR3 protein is CASSQRMAGLGNEQFF. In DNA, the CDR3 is TGTGCCAGCAGCCAACGCATGGCGGGGTTAGGCAATGAGCAGTTCTTC.

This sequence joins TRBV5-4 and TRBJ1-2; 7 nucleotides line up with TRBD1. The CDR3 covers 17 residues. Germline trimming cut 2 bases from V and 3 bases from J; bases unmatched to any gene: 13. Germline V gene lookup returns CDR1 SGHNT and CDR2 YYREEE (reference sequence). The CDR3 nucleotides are TGTGCCAGCAGCTTACAGGGGATGACCACTCTTTACTATGGCTACACCTTC. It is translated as CASSLQGMTTLYYGYTF.

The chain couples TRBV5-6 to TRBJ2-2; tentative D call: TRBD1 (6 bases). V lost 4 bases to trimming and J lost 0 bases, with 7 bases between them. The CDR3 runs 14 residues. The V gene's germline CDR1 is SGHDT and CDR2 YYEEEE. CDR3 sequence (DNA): TGTGCCAGCAGCGGGACACCGAACACCGGGGAGCTGTTTTTT. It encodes CASSGTPNTGELFF.

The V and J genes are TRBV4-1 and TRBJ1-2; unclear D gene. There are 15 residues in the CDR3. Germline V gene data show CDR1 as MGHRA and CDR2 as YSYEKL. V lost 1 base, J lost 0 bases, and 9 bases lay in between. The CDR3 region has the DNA TGCGCCAGCAGCCAAGTCGGGAACCCTAACTATGGCTACACCTTC. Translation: CASSQVGNPNYGYTF.